This record looks at one T cell receptor (beta chain) sequence and its context. These data originate in a study of early stage breast cancer tumors. Turning to the study itself: Each sample averaged approximately 10-fold read coverage.

Data came from immunoSEQ multiplex PCR; TCRdb stores just in-frame clones and leaves some out. Counted here are 40,000 to 60,000 clones, more than 70% occurring once; the ten biggest clones make up around 3.4%. The CDR3 contains 16 residues. The germline V gene has CDR1 SGHRS and CDR2 YFSETQ. Between the trimmed V and J ends, which lost 0 bases and 7 bases, there was a span of 18 bases. This clonotype was obtained from a person aged 35 to 50 with breast cancer. V is TRBV5-1 and J is TRBJ2-3; possibly TRBD2 for D (6 bases). Input material: blood. CDR3 bases: TGCGCCAGCAGCTTGGGGGACTTAGGGAGCCGGAATACGCAGTATTTT. The encoded protein is CASSLGDLGSRNTQYF.